The present T cell receptor (beta chain) was sequenced within a study of blood T cells in healthy people across ages. Study-wide context: Template-switching capture recovered about one barcoded beta molecule per two T cells.

It was with a sample-barcoded 5' primer and a J-beta primer mix that a second PCR of roughly 7 to 12 cycles was run. The template-switch adaptor was a 5' adaptor with 12 random nucleotides. It tagged each cDNA molecule. One entry per CDR3 protein results from TCRdb running MiXCR on the 5' RACE reads. The sample contains fewer than 900,000 distinct CDR3 sequences, under 40% of which appear only once. V lost 3 bases and J lost 4; bases outside the gene matches: 5. The CDR3 sequence is 15 residues long. The germline V gene has CDR1 SQVTM and CDR2 ANQGSEA. Findings and limits, study-wide: Estimates of total diversity, which came from one million sequenced T cells, were considered to be underestimates. No one knew whether donors had CMV, which possibly confounded expanded clonotype changes.

This clonotype has ten or more counts. The antigen is not known. The TCR originated in a man aged 18-30 years in good health. Sequencing was performed on blood. This chain connects TRBV29-1 to TRBJ2-3, with 12 bases that match TRBD2. The CDR3 DNA is TGCAGCGTTGATCGCCTAGCGGGGGGGCCAGATACGCAGTATTTT. Translating it yields CSVDRLAGGPDTQYF.